A selection of T cell receptor beta chains follows, all from one sample in a study of shared clonotypes between healthy human individuals. Data came from immunoSEQ multiplex PCR; TCRdb stores just in-frame clones and leaves some out. Here the sample spans around 620,000 clones, 90% to 95% being singletons. The sequenced material came from naive CD8+ T cells sorted from blood. Receptors were obtained from a woman aged 30 to 39 in good health. Both conserved end residues are part of each CDR3. A D gene is named only where the DNA matches it firmly. Not every row has a clone size; where given, it reads once, few, many or a size class.

clone size	V gene	J gene	D gene	CDR3 length	CDR3 protein	CDR3 DNA
NA	TRBV11-2	TRBJ2-2	NA	15	CASSSYPDGTGELFF	TGTGCCAGCAGTTCTTATCCGGACGGCACCGGGGAGCTGTTTTTT
NA	TRBV7-8	TRBJ1-5	NA	17	CASSSAPGRAPNQPQHF	TGTGCCAGCAGCTCCGCCCCTGGACGGGCTCCCAATCAGCCCCAGCATTTT
NA	TRBV27	TRBJ1-1	TRBD1	14	CASSSAGGEAEAFF	TGTGCCAGCAGTTCTGCAGGGGGCGAGGCTGAAGCTTTCTTT
NA	TRBV11-1	TRBJ2-2	NA	13	CASSFIYPGELFF	TGTGCCAGCAGCTTTATTTATCCCGGGGAGCTGTTTTTT
NA	TRBV28	TRBJ2-1	TRBD2	15	CASIPAGGDYNEQFF	TGTGCCAGCATCCCAGCGGGAGGGGATTACAATGAGCAGTTCTTC
NA	TRBV19	TRBJ1-1	NA	16	CASSPGARRMNTEAFF	TGTGCCAGTAGCCCAGGGGCCAGGAGGATGAACACTGAAGCTTTCTTT
NA	TRBV7-9	TRBJ2-5	NA	14	CASSSQGTQETQYF	TGTGCCAGCAGCTCCCAGGGAACACAAGAGACCCAGTACTTC
NA	TRBV20-1	TRBJ2-1	TRBD1	11	CSARRQGSQFF	TGCAGTGCTAGGCGACAGGGCTCGCAGTTCTTC
NA	TRBV28	TRBJ2-7	NA	13	CASSPRQTGEQYF	TGTGCCAGCAGTCCGAGGCAAACGGGGGAGCAGTACTTC
NA	TRBV29-1	TRBJ2-7	TRBD1	16	CSVVLGQGPKRYEQYF	TGCAGCGTTGTACTAGGACAGGGACCGAAGAGATACGAGCAGTACTTC
NA	TRBV28	TRBJ2-5	NA	14	CASSSRVLQETQYF	TGTGCCAGCAGCTCGAGGGTTCTCCAAGAGACCCAGTACTTC
NA	TRBV27	TRBJ1-2	NA	13	CASSLGPRYGYTF	TGTGCCAGCAGTTTGGGGCCGAGATATGGCTACACCTTC
NA	TRBV11-2	TRBJ1-2	NA	11	CASSLGPSGTF	TGTGCCAGCAGCTTAGGTCCCAGTGGCACCTTC
NA	TRBV5-1	TRBJ1-1	NA	15	CASSLVGRGNTEAFF	TGCGCCAGCAGCTTGGTTGGCAGGGGGAACACTGAAGCTTTCTTT
NA	TRBV29-1	TRBJ2-1	NA	14	CSHIEESSYNEQFF	TGCAGCCATATTGAGGAGAGCTCCTACAATGAGCAGTTCTTC
once	TRBV5-4	TRBJ1-5	TRBD1	14	CASQLQGAGQPQHF	TGTGCCAGCCAACTGCAGGGGGCTGGTCAGCCCCAGCATTTT